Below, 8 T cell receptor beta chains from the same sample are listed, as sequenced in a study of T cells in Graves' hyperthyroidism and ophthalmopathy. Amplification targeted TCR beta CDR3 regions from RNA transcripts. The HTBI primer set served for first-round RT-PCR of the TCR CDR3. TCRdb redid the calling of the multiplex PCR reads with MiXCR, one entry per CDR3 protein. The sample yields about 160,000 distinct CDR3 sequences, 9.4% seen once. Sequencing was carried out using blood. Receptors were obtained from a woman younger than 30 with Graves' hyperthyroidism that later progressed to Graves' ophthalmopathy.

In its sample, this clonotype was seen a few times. CDR3 residues: CASSLNSGHLGQETQYF. In DNA, the CDR3 is TGCGCCAGCAGCTTGAATTCCGGACATCTCGGGCAAGAGACCCAGTACTTC. V usage is TRBV5-1 and J usage is TRBJ2-5; D is perhaps TRBD1 (5 bases). CDR1 and CDR2 from the germline V gene are SGHRS and YFSETQ. The CDR3 runs 17 residues. Trimming cost V 1 base and J 2 bases, with 18 bases left between them.

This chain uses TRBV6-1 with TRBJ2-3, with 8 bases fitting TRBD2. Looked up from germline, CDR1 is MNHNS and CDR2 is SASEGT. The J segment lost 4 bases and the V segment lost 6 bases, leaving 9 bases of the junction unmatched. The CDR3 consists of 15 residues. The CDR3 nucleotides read TGTGCCAGCAGGCGCGGGAGGAGGAGGCCAGATACGCAGTATTTT. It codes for CASRRGRRRPDTQYF.

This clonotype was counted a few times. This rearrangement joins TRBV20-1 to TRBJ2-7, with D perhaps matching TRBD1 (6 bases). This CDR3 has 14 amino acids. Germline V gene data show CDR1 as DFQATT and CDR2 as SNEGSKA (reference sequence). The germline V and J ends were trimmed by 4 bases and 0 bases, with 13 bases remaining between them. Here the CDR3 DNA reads TGCAGTGCTACTTTCGGGACATCCTCCTACGAGCAGTACTTC. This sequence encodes CSATFGTSSYEQYF.

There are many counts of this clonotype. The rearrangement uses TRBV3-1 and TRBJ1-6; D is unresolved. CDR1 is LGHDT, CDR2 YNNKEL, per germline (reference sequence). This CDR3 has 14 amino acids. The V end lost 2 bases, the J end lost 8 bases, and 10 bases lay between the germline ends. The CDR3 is CASSQLGSDSPLHF. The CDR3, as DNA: TGTGCCAGCAGCCAACTGGGGAGTGATTCACCCCTCCACTTT.

CDR3 protein: CASSLREGLEAFF. As DNA, the CDR3 is TGTGCCAGCAGTTTACGTGAGGGGCTTGAAGCTTTCTTT. The rearrangement joins TRBV28 to TRBJ1-1; tentatively, D is TRBD1 (5 bases). CDR1 and CDR2 (germline): MDHEN, SYDVKM. This CDR3 has 13 amino acids. Trimming took off 2 bases at V and 7 bases at J, with 11 bases between the two ends.

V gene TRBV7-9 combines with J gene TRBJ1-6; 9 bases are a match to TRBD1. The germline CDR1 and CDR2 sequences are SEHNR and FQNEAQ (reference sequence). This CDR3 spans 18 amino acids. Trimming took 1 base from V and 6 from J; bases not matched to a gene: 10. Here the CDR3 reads CASSLVGEGQGRNSPLHF. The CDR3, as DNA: TGTGCCAGCAGCTTAGTAGGTGAGGGACAGGGACGTAATTCACCCCTCCACTTT.

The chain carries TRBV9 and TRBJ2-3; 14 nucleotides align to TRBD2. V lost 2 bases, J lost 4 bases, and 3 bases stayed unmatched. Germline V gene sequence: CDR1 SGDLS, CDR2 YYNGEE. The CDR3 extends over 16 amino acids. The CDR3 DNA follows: TGTGCCAGCAGCGTGACTAGCGGGGGGGCCGCAGATACGCAGTATTTT. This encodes CASSVTSGGAADTQYF. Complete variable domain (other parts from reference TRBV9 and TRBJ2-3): DSGVTQTPKHLITATGQRVTLRCSPRSGDLSVYWYQQSLDQGLQFLIQYYNGEERAKGNILERFSAQQFPDLHSELNLSSLELGDSALYFCASSVTSGGAADTQYFGPGTRLTVL.

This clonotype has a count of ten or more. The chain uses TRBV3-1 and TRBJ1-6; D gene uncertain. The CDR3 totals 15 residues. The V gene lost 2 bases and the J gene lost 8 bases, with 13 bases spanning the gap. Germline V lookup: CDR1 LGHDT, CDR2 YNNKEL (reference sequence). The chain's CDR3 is CASSQLSLVYSPLHF. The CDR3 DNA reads TGTGCCAGCAGCCAACTGTCGCTCGTATATTCACCCCTCCACTTT.